This is a list of T cell receptor beta chains from one sample in a study of shared clonotypes between healthy human individuals. Data came from immunoSEQ multiplex PCR; TCRdb stores just in-frame clones and leaves some out. The sample records roughly 2.4 million clones, approximately 94% being singletons. Sequencing input: naive CD4+ T cells sorted from blood. These receptors came from a man aged 18 to 35 in good health. The CDR3 runs from the conserved cysteine through the conserved F or W. The D gene is left open where the match is weak. Size values are once, few and many counts, or a class for expanded clones, and some rows have none.

TGCGCCAGCGGGGGCAGCCTTCTCACAGATACGCAGTATTTT | CASGGSLLTDTQYF | TRBV5-1 | once | NA | TRBJ2-3
TGCGCCAGCAGCCAGGTACTAGCGGGGGCTGGCACAGATACGCAGTATTTT | CASSQVLAGAGTDTQYF | TRBV4-1 | NA | TRBD2 | TRBJ2-3
TGTGCCAGCAGTTACCGGGCTAGCGGTTCCTACGAGCAGTACTTC | CASSYRASGSYEQYF | TRBV6-5 | NA | TRBD2 | TRBJ2-7
TGCGCCAGCCTACCCCCGTCAGGCTCCTACGAGCAGTACTTC | CASLPPSGSYEQYF | TRBV10-2 | NA | NA | TRBJ2-7
TGTGCCAGGACAGGGGGTGCCTATGGCTACACCTTC | CARTGGAYGYTF | TRBV6-5 | NA | TRBD1 | TRBJ1-2
TGTGCCAGCAGCTTTAATCTAGCGGTTAGCTCCTACGAGCAGTACTTC | CASSFNLAVSSYEQYF | TRBV7-2 | NA | TRBD2 | TRBJ2-7
TGTGCCAGCTCAGCACAAAGGACTAGCGCGTACGAGCAGTACTTC | CASSAQRTSAYEQYF | TRBV18 | NA | TRBD2 | TRBJ2-7
TGTGCCAGCAGTTACTCAGACAAAACCAATGAGCAGTTCTTC | CASSYSDKTNEQFF | TRBV6-5 | NA | NA | TRBJ2-1
TGTGCCATCAGTGAGTCGGAGGGGTCGGCGCACACCATATATTTT | CAISESEGSAHTIYF | TRBV10-3 | NA | NA | TRBJ1-3
TGTGCCAGCAGCAGCCGGGACAGGGTGACTGAAGCTTTCTTT | CASSSRDRVTEAFF | TRBV5-6 | NA | TRBD1 | TRBJ1-1
TGTGCCAGCAGTGAAGCGGGACAGGCCCGAGGCAACTATGGCTACACCTTC | CASSEAGQARGNYGYTF | TRBV6-1 | NA | TRBD1 | TRBJ1-2
TGTGCCAGCAGTCCCCGGGACAGGTCCTACGAGCAGTACTTC | CASSPRDRSYEQYF | TRBV6-1 | NA | TRBD1 | TRBJ2-7
TGTGCCAGCAGCTTGGTACAGGGGGCGGTTGGCTACACCTTC | CASSLVQGAVGYTF | TRBV5-6 | NA | TRBD1 | TRBJ1-2
TGTGCCCAGATGGGAGAGAGTCACACTGAAGCTTTCTTT | CAQMGESHTEAFF | TRBV30 | NA | NA | TRBJ1-1
TGCGCCAGCAGCTTGGCTCCGGCAGGGGTGAACACTGAAGCTTTCTTT | CASSLAPAGVNTEAFF | TRBV5-1 | NA | NA | TRBJ1-1
TGTGCCAGCAGTGAAAGATGGACGGTGTATAGCAATCAGCCCCAGCATTTT | CASSERWTVYSNQPQHF | TRBV6-1 | NA | NA | TRBJ1-5
TGTGCCAGCTCCCCAGGGGATAGTAGCAATCAGCCCCAGCATTTT | CASSPGDSSNQPQHF | TRBV25-1 | NA | NA | TRBJ1-5
TGTGCCAGCAGCTCGGGACACCTGAACACTGAAGCTTTCTTT | CASSSGHLNTEAFF | TRBV7-6 | NA | NA | TRBJ1-1
TGTGCCAGCAGCCAACCGGGGGGATCCGAGCAGTACTTC | CASSQPGGSEQYF | TRBV21-1 | NA | NA | TRBJ2-7
TGTGCCAGCAGACGCGGACAGGGCGTTGCTAAAGCTTTCTTT | CASRRGQGVAKAFF | TRBV6-5 | NA | TRBD1 | TRBJ1-1
TGTGCCTGGAGTCCGGAGAACGCGGGGGGTAGGTTTGAGCAGTTCTTC | CAWSPENAGGRFEQFF | TRBV30 | once | TRBD2 | TRBJ2-1
TGTGCCTGGAGCGGACAGCCCGGGCAATACTTC | CAWSGQPGQYF | TRBV30 | NA | NA | TRBJ2-5
TGTGCCAGCAGCTCGACAGGGGACACCATATATTTT | CASSSTGDTIYF | TRBV7-6 | NA | TRBD1 | TRBJ1-3
TGTGCCAGCAGCCTAATACCAACAGGGGACGGAAACACCATATATTTT | CASSLIPTGDGNTIYF | TRBV9 | NA | TRBD1 | TRBJ1-3
TGTGCCATCAGTGCAAGGCAGGCAGAGACCCAGTACTTC | CAISARQAETQYF | TRBV10-3 | NA | NA | TRBJ2-5
TGTGCCAGCAGCCCCGGGGGAAACAGGGTGCAGTACTTC | CASSPGGNRVQYF | TRBV28 | NA | NA | TRBJ2-7
TGTGCCAGCAGTGGAACAGGGGGCAATCAGCCCCAGCATTTT | CASSGTGGNQPQHF | TRBV25-1 | NA | TRBD1 | TRBJ1-5
TGTGCCAGCAGTTACGGCCTCAGGAGGAGCTCCTACGAGCAGTACTTC | CASSYGLRRSSYEQYF | TRBV6-5 | few | NA | TRBJ2-7
TGTGCCAGTAGTATGGTTAGCGAAAACATTCAGTACTTC | CASSMVSENIQYF | TRBV19 | NA | NA | TRBJ2-4
TGCGCCAGCAGCTTTGAGGGGGATCAGCCCCAGCATTTT | CASSFEGDQPQHF | TRBV5-1 | NA | NA | TRBJ1-5
TGTGCCAGCAGCTCTGAACAGGGGGATACGCAGTATTTT | CASSSEQGDTQYF | TRBV4-2 | NA | TRBD1 | TRBJ2-3
TGTGCCAGCAGCTTAGGGAGGACTGAAGCTTTCTTT | CASSLGRTEAFF | TRBV11-1 | NA | NA | TRBJ1-1
TGCGCCAGCAGCCAATTATTAGGACAGTTCTATGGCTACACCTTC | CASSQLLGQFYGYTF | TRBV4-1 | NA | NA | TRBJ1-2
TGCGCCAGCAGCTTGGAAGGGACAAAAGGATCACCCCTCCACTTT | CASSLEGTKGSPLHF | TRBV5-1 | once | NA | TRBJ1-6
TGTGCCAGCAGCTTACGGGATTCGGGAGGCTACACCTTC | CASSLRDSGGYTF | TRBV6-1 | NA | NA | TRBJ1-2
TGCAGCGTTGAAGCTGTTGGGTCCACTAGCTTC | CSVEAVGSTSF | TRBV29-1 | once | NA | TRBJ1-2
TGTGCCTGGAGCCAAGCGGGAGCCCCTTCCCAGTACTTC | CAWSQAGAPSQYF | TRBV30 | NA | TRBD2 | TRBJ2-5
TGTGCCAGCACCTTCTCCGGGACCAGCCCCGAGCAGTACTTC | CASTFSGTSPEQYF | TRBV28 | NA | NA | TRBJ2-7
TGTGCCAGCAGCTCCCTGAGGGTGTGGGGGGGCAACACAGATACGCAGTATTTT | CASSSLRVWGGNTDTQYF | TRBV13 | NA | NA | TRBJ2-3
TGTGCCAGCAGCTTGTGGTTAATTGGGTACGAGCAGTACTTC | CASSLWLIGYEQYF | TRBV7-4 | NA | NA | TRBJ2-7
TGTGCCAGCAGCGAAGCCGGGACAGGGGGCAACACCGGGGAGCTGTTTTTT | CASSEAGTGGNTGELFF | TRBV7-9 | NA | TRBD1 | TRBJ2-2
TGTGCCAGCAGCACCAACAGGGGGGCCTACGAGCAGTACTTC | CASSTNRGAYEQYF | TRBV7-2 | NA | TRBD1 | TRBJ2-7
TGTGCCTGGAGTGCGGACCTCAACGCACCCCTCCACTTT | CAWSADLNAPLHF | TRBV30 | NA | NA | TRBJ1-6
TGTGCCATCACTACAGGGGGCGCGAGGGACGAGCAGTACTTC | CAITTGGARDEQYF | TRBV10-3 | NA | TRBD1 | TRBJ2-7